The table lists the clone carrying this T cell receptor beta chain with a few counts. Its specificity is unknown. This specimen belongs to a study of identical twins. Findings and caveats of the study: While abundant cord blood beta clonotypes carried fewer insertions, memory repertoires showed no such pattern. Out-of-frame alpha sequences shared by twins showed excess low generation probability.

A universal primer site was created by template switching, with the cDNA bearing unique molecular identifiers. TCRdb reprocessed the 5' RACE reads with MiXCR, giving one entry per CDR3 protein. The table shows 470,000 or so distinct CDR3 sequences, with approximately 24% occurring only once. Trimming took off 3 bases at V and 4 bases at J, with 12 bases between the two ends. This CDR3 comprises 14 residues. This sample also appeared in a second study, on T cells expressing NK-cell markers. That work adds: An anti-gamma-delta TCR antibody restricted sorting to alpha-beta TCR T cells in several experiments.

This rearrangement joins TRBV12-3 or TRBV12-4 to TRBJ2-5; a weak D match, TRBD1 (6 bases). The clonotype was recovered from a young woman in good health. Specimen: CD4+ T cells sorted from blood. The DNA of the CDR3 is TGTGCCAGCAGTTTTGGCAGGGGAAGAGAGACCCAGTACTTC. It encodes CASSFGRGRETQYF.